The entry below gives a single T cell receptor (beta chain) sequence along with its context. The data derive from a study of blood T cells in healthy people across ages. Germline V gene lookup returns CDR1 SNHLY and CDR2 FYNNEI. V shed 6 bases and J 2 bases; nucleotides not matched to a gene: 4. There are 14 residues in the CDR3. Primers used in a second PCR of about 6 to 11 cycles were a sample-barcoded 5' primer and a J-beta primer mix. Each CDR3 protein gets one entry after TCRdb re-called the 5' RACE reads with MiXCR. The table shows around 670,000 distinct CDR3 sequences, with approximately 30% occurring only once.

Sequencing was performed on blood. The receptor was isolated from a woman older than 75 in good health. The J gene is TRBJ2-1, the V gene TRBV2, with 7 bases matching TRBD1. For the CDR3, the DNA is TGTGCCAGCAGAGACAGGGCCCCCTACAATGAGCAGTTCTTC. Amino acid sequence: CASRDRAPYNEQFF.